The clone carrying this TCR beta chain occurred many times. The antigen remains undetermined. The sample originates from a study of T-cell reconstitution after alpha-beta-depleted transplantation in children. Findings of the study overall: A year had passed since transplant, and T-cell counts and diversity by then came mostly from newly produced T cells. It was reported that alpha-beta T cells came from several hundred expanded graft clones (about two months after transplant). Surviving recipient T cells and thymic progenitors underlay high day-60 TCRbeta diversity in some patients.

This CDR3 spans 16 amino acids. Per germline, CDR1 MDHEN and CDR2 SYDVKM. V shed 4 bases and J 3 bases; nucleotides not matched to a gene: 10. Unique molecular identifiers featured in how the TCRbeta library was prepared. TCRdb ran MiXCR on the PCR reads and lists one entry per CDR3 protein. The repertoire includes about 460,000 distinct CDR3 sequences, about 10% of them detected once, and around 2% sits in the top ten. This rearrangement joins TRBV28 to TRBJ2-3, with 7 bases that match TRBD1. This clonotype originated in a child aged 2-15 years with inherited bone marrow failure, due to receive a stem cell transplant. The specimen comprised PBMCs, sampled before TCRalphabeta/CD19-depleted stem cell transplant. Here the CDR3 DNA reads TGTGCCAGCAGTTCTAACAGGGACAGTAGGACAGATACGCAGTATTTT. Translating gives CASSSNRDSRTDTQYF.